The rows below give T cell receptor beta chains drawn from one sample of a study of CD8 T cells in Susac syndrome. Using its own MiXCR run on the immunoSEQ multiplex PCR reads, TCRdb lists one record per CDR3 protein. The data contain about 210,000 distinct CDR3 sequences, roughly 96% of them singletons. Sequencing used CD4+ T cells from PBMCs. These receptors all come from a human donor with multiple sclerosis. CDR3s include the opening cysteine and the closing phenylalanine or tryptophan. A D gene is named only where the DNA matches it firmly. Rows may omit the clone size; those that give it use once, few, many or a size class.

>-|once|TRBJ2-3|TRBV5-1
CASSWGHPTDTQYF
TGCGCCAGCAGCTGGGGCCACCCCACAGATACGCAGTATTTT
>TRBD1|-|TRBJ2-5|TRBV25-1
CASSEGDRRLLETQYF
TGTGCCAGCAGTGAAGGGGACAGGCGATTGTTAGAGACCCAGTACTTC
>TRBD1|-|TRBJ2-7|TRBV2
CASSIQTGEALGQYF
TGTGCCAGCAGCATCCAGACAGGGGAGGCCTTAGGGCAGTACTTC
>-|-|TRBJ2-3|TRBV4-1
CASSQDGVGGQYF
TGCGCCAGCAGCCAAGATGGGGTAGGTGGGCAGTATTTT
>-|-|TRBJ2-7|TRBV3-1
CASSQGVPGLGHF
TGTGCCAGCAGCCAAGGGGTTCCGGGACTCGGGCACTTC
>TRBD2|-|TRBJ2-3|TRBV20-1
CSALTASGATDTQYF
TGCAGTGCCCTCACGGCTAGCGGGGCAACAGATACGCAGTATTTT
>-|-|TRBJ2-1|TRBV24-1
CATSDHRGEQFF
TGTGCCACCAGTGATCATCGAGGGGAGCAGTTCTTC
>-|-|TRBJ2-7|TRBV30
CAWRVHRVVGYEQYF
TGTGCCTGGAGGGTACACAGGGTTGTCGGGTACGAGCAGTACTTC
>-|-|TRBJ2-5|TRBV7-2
CASSPGAEETQYF
TGTGCCAGCAGCCCGGGGGCGGAAGAGACCCAGTACTTC
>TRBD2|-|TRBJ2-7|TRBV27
CASSPTTSGSYEQYF
TGTGCCAGCAGTCCGACGACTAGCGGCTCCTACGAGCAGTACTTC
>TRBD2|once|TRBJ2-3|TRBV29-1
CSARAGGPTDTQYF
TGCAGCGCTCGGGCGGGGGGGCCCACAGATACGCAGTATTTT
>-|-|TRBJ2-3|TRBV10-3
CAINDRPTDTQYF
TGTGCCATCAACGACAGACCCACAGATACGCAGTATTTT
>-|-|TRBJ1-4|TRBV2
CASSEIRGGEKLFF
TGTGCCAGCAGTGAGATCAGGGGAGGTGAAAAACTGTTTTTT
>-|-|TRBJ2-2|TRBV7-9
CASSAGRGIGELFF
TGTGCCAGCAGCGCCGGAAGGGGAATCGGGGAGCTGTTTTTT
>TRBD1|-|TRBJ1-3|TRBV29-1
CSGGNRGSSGNTIYF
TGCAGCGGGGGGAACAGGGGAAGCTCTGGAAACACCATATATTTT
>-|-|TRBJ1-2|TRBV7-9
CASSPNSYGYTF
TGTGCCAGCAGCCCGAACAGCTATGGCTACACCTTC
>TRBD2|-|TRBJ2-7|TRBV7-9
CASSPGLDYYEQYF
TGTGCCAGCAGCCCCGGACTAGACTACTACGAGCAGTACTTC
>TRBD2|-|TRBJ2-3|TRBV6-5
CASSYSASGISTDTQYF
TGTGCCAGCAGTTACTCGGCTAGCGGGATTAGTACAGATACGCAGTATTTT
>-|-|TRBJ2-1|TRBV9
CASSTQGGNEQFF
TGTGCCAGCAGCACACAGGGCGGCAATGAGCAGTTCTTC
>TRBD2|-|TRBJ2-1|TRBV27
CASSPLAGAGSNEQFF
TGTGCCAGCAGTCCTTTAGCGGGAGCAGGCTCAAATGAGCAGTTCTTC
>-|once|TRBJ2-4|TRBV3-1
CASSPRTVSIQYF
TGTGCCAGCAGCCCCAGGACAGTTTCCATTCAGTACTTC
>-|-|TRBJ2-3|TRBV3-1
CASSLRVVGLSDTQYF
TGTGCCAGCAGCCTTAGAGTGGTGGGCCTTTCAGATACGCAGTATTTT
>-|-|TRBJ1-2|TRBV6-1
CASRSTRNSNFQNFYGYTF
TGTGCCAGCAGGTCCACACGGAACAGCAACTTCCAGAATTTCTATGGCTACACCTTC
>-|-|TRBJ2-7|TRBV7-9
CASSLYPGSTYEQYF
TGTGCCAGCAGCTTATATCCGGGATCGACCTACGAGCAGTACTTC
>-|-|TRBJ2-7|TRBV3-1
CASSPGISTQQYF
TGTGCCAGCAGCCCCGGGATCTCAACCCAGCAGTACTTC
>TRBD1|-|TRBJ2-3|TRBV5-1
CASSLQPPGQRTDTQYF
TGCGCCAGCAGCCTCCAACCTCCGGGACAGCGCACAGATACGCAGTATTTT
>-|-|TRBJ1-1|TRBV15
CATSRDLGNTEAFF
TGTGCCACCAGCAGAGATTTGGGAAACACTGAAGCTTTCTTT
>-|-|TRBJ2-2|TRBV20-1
CSARPRANTGELFF
TGCAGTGCTAGACCTAGAGCGAACACCGGGGAGCTGTTTTTT
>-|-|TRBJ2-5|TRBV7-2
CASSLLGQGVETQYF
TGTGCCAGCAGCCTACTCGGGCAGGGAGTAGAGACCCAGTACTTC
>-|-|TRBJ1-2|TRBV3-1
CASSLGPSNSGYTF
TGTGCCAGCAGCCTGGGACCCTCCAATTCGGGCTACACCTTC
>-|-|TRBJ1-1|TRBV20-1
CSASRGYDTEAFF
TGCAGTGCTAGCAGGGGATACGACACTGAAGCTTTCTTT
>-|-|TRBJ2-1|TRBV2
CASSDNPVGQFF
TGTGCCAGCAGCGACAACCCGGTAGGGCAGTTCTTC
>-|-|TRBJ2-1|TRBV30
CAWTRRTHNEQFF
TGTGCCTGGACCCGAAGGACACACAATGAGCAGTTCTTC
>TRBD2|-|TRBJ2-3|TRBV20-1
CSARRYSGTSADTQYF
TGCAGTGCTAGACGGTACAGCGGGACCTCCGCAGATACGCAGTATTTT
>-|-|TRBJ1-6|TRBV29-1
CSVAPGSSYNSPLHF
TGCAGCGTGGCCCCAGGGAGCTCCTATAATTCACCCCTCCACTTT
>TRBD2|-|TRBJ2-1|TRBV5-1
CASSLGSSGGSGNEQFF
TGCGCCAGCAGCTTGGGGAGCAGCGGGGGGTCCGGTAATGAGCAGTTCTTC
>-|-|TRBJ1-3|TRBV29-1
CSVTRAQGNTIYF
TGCAGCGTAACAAGGGCGCAGGGAAACACCATATATTTT
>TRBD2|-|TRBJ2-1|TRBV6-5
CATARSGGAIEQFF
TGTGCCACCGCTCGGAGCGGGGGGGCTATTGAGCAGTTCTTC
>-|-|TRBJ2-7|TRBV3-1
CASSLGPAAGEQYF
TGTGCCAGCAGCCTGGGACCCGCTGCAGGCGAGCAGTACTTC
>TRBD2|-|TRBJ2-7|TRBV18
CASSPPGLAASYEQYF
TGTGCCAGCTCACCACCGGGACTAGCGGCCTCCTACGAGCAGTACTTC
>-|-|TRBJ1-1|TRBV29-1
CSVGYDRRNTEAFF
TGCAGCGTGGGATACGACAGGAGAAACACTGAAGCTTTCTTT
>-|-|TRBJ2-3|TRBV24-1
CATKDSTDTQYF
TGTGCCACCAAAGACAGCACAGATACGCAGTATTTT
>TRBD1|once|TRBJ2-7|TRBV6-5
CASSPDRESHYEQYF
TGTGCCAGCAGTCCTGACAGGGAGTCCCACTACGAGCAGTACTTC
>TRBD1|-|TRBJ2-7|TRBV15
CATSRDHGTGPPYHYEQYF
TGTGCCACCAGCAGAGATCACGGGACAGGGCCCCCCTACCACTACGAGCAGTACTTC
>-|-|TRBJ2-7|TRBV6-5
CASSYSSWGLSHEQYF
TGTGCCAGCAGTTACTCATCATGGGGCCTATCCCACGAGCAGTACTTC
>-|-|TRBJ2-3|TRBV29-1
CSMVGWISTDTQYF
TGCTCCATGGTGGGGTGGATAAGCACAGATACGCAGTATTTT
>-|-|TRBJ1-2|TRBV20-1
CSARGVAANYGYTF
TGCAGTGCTAGAGGCGTAGCCGCTAACTATGGCTACACCTTC
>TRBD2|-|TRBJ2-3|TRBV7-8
CASRRLAGEWDTQYF
TGTGCCAGCAGACGACTAGCGGGGGAGTGGGATACGCAGTATTTT
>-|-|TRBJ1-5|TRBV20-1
CSARQGTEQPQHF
TGCAGTGCTAGACAGGGGACGGAACAGCCCCAGCATTTT
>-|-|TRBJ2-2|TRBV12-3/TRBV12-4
CASSRNSKSGELFF
TGTGCCAGCAGCAGAAACTCCAAGTCCGGGGAGCTGTTTTTT
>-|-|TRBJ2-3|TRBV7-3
CASSLQGPAADTQYF
TGTGCCAGCAGCTTACAGGGACCCGCAGCTGATACGCAGTATTTT
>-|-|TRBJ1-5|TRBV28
CASSAMWVAGISNQPQHF
TGTGCCAGCAGTGCCATGTGGGTAGCGGGAATTAGCAATCAGCCCCAGCATTTT
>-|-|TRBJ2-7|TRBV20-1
CSAPMADGYEQYF
TGCAGTGCCCCTATGGCAGACGGCTACGAGCAGTACTTC
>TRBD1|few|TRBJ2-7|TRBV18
CASSPGQGPYEQYF
TGTGCCAGCTCTCCGGGACAGGGGCCCTACGAGCAGTACTTC
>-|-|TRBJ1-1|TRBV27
CASRPLARADMNTEAFF
TGTGCCAGCAGGCCTCTCGCCAGGGCCGACATGAACACTGAAGCTTTCTTT